This T cell receptor (beta chain) comes out of a study of blood T cells in healthy people across ages. Study background: About one barcoded beta molecule per two T cells was captured by template switching.

Germline loops: CDR1 DFQATT, CDR2 SNEGSKA (reference sequence). The V gene lost 8 bases and the J gene lost 4 bases, with 12 bases spanning the gap. There are 12 residues in the CDR3. It was with a sample-barcoded 5' primer and a J-beta primer mix that a second PCR of about 6 to 12 cycles was run. MiXCR, run by TCRdb on the 5' RACE reads, gives a single entry per CDR3 protein. The sample has about 780,000 distinct CDR3 sequences, about half seen once. Isolated PBMCs totaled at least 6.5 million in each sample. Sequencing used blood. The J gene is TRBJ2-1, the V gene TRBV20-1, with D possibly being TRBD2 (5 bases). This clonotype was sampled from a man older than 75 in good health. This CDR3 reads CSMGAKYNEQFF. The CDR3 nucleotides read TGCAGTATGGGAGCAAAATACAATGAGCAGTTCTTC.